The 8 T cell receptor beta chains below all came from one sample that was sequenced in a study of CD8+ T cells in alopecia areata. It was cDNA, reverse transcribed from extracted RNA, that served as the sequencing template. TCRdb's copy holds only in-frame clones and misses some; the assay was immunoSEQ multiplex PCR. The sample holds approximately 180,000 clones, less than 75% seen once. The sequenced sample was CD8+ T cells sorted from blood, obtained at week 0. The receptor source for this set is a human donor with alopecia areata.

The chain recombines TRBV5-6 with TRBJ1-6; 9 nucleotides agree with TRBD1. The V segment lost 4 bases and the J segment 9 bases; nucleotides outside the gene matches: 5. Germline V gene data show CDR1 as SGHDT and CDR2 as YYEEEE. CDR3 length: 14 residues. The chain's CDR3 is CASSTGTGLSPLHF. The CDR3 DNA is TGTGCCAGCAGCACCGGGACAGGGCTTTCACCCCTCCACTTT. The full variable domain, completed using reference TRBV5-6 and TRBJ1-6, is DAGVTQSPTHLIKTRGQQVTLRCSPKSGHDTVSWYQQALGQGPQFIFQYYEEEERQRGNFPDRFSGHQFPNYSSELNVNALLLGDSALYLCASSTGTGLSPLHFGNGTRLTVT.

The V call is TRBV6-5, the J call TRBJ1-1; TRBD1 might be the D (5 bases). CDR3 length equals 14 residues. CDR1 and CDR2 from the germline V gene are MNHEY and SVGAGI. Between the trimmed V and J ends, which lost 0 bases and 6 bases, there was a span of 11 bases. The CDR3: CASSYSRRGSEAFF. The DNA of the CDR3 is TGTGCCAGCAGTTACTCGAGGCGGGGGTCTGAAGCTTTCTTT.

The V and J genes are TRBV15 and TRBJ2-3; 9 bases match TRBD1. Trimming took 4 bases from V and 5 from J; bases not matched to a gene: 7. The V gene's germline CDR1 is LNHNV and CDR2 YYDKDF (reference sequence). This CDR3 has 15 amino acids. This CDR3 is CATSTYRGQVDTQYF. The CDR3 nucleotides are TGTGCCACCAGCACTTACAGGGGGCAGGTAGATACGCAGTATTTT.

The rearrangement links TRBV7-9 to TRBJ2-4, with 9 bases matching TRBD1. The CDR3 totals 14 residues. V shed 5 bases, J shed 8 bases, and the junction held 7 bases outside the gene matches. The V gene's germline CDR1 is SEHNR and CDR2 FQNEAQ (reference sequence). The CDR3 reads CASSHRDRADIQYF. The CDR3 coding sequence is TGTGCCAGCAGCCACCGGGACAGGGCAGACATTCAGTACTTC.

V gene TRBV9 combines with J gene TRBJ2-7, with 9 bases that match TRBD2. The germline gives CDR1 SGDLS, CDR2 YYNGEE. CDR3 length: 13 amino acids. Unmatched junction bases numbered 3, after V lost 4 bases and J lost 4 bases. CDR3 protein: CASSHSGGYEQYF. Written as DNA, the CDR3 is TGTGCCAGCAGCCATAGCGGGGGTTACGAGCAGTACTTC.

The chain uses TRBV6-5 and TRBJ2-7; tentatively, D is TRBD1 or TRBD2 (5 bases each). Trimming removed 0 bases at V and 3 bases at J, with 15 bases between. The CDR3 runs to 16 residues. The germline V gene encodes CDR1 MNHEY and CDR2 SVGAGI. The DNA for the CDR3 is TGTGCCAGCAGTTACTCCGCCCCGGGGCGCCACTACGAGCAGTACTTC. Amino acid sequence: CASSYSAPGRHYEQYF.

This chain joins TRBV19 and TRBJ1-5; D ambiguous. This CDR3 has 12 amino acids. Trimming took 5 bases from V and 8 from J, leaving 10 bases between them. CDR1 is LNHDA and CDR2 is SQIVND in the germline V gene (reference sequence). CDR3 coding DNA: TGTGCCAGTAGTCCTCGGACGGAGCCCCAGCATTTT. Translated, it gives CASSPRTEPQHF.

CDR3 nucleotides: TGTGCCTGGAGAACCGATGGGACAGGGAACACTGAAGCTTTCTTT. Translated, it gives CAWRTDGTGNTEAFF. This sequence joins TRBV30 and TRBJ1-1; 8 bases align to TRBD1. This CDR3 is built from 15 residues. V dropped 3 bases and J dropped 1; count of bases not matched to a gene: 7. From germline, CDR1 is GTSNPN and CDR2 SVGIG (reference sequence).